Presented here are 24 T cell receptor beta chains from one specimen sequenced in a study of T-cell reconstitution after alpha-beta-depleted transplantation in children. This sample's TCRbeta library carried unique molecular identifier barcodes. A single record per CDR3 protein comes from TCRdb applying MiXCR to the PCR reads. Of 610,000 or so distinct CDR3 sequences listed, over 25% are singletons. The specimen was PBMCs, collected before TCRalphabeta/CD19-depleted stem cell transplant. The source of these receptors is a boy less than two years old with Wiskott-Aldrich syndrome, due to receive a stem cell transplant.

The chain carries TRBV3-1 and TRBJ1-2; 7 positions agree with TRBD1. The CDR3 runs to 14 residues. The ends lost 4 bases at V and 4 bases at J; junction bases unmatched: 6. Germline V CDR1 and CDR2: LGHDT, YNNKEL (reference sequence). CDR3 nucleotides: TGTGCCAGCAGCCTACCAGACAGGGCCTATGGCTACACCTTC. Protein: CASSLPDRAYGYTF.

In this sample, this clonotype turned up a few times. The chain employs TRBV9 and TRBJ2-2; D gene uncertain. This CDR3 is 14 amino acids long. Per the germline V gene, CDR1 is SGDLS and CDR2 is YYNGEE. Trimming took 0 bases from V and 0 from J, leaving 3 bases between them. DNA for the CDR3: TGTGCCAGCAGCGTAGAGCCGAACACCGGGGAGCTGTTTTTT. This codes for CASSVEPNTGELFF. The variable domain in full, with the rest retrieved from reference TRBV9 and TRBJ2-2, is DSGVTQTPKHLITATGQRVTLRCSPRSGDLSVYWYQQSLDQGLQFLIQYYNGEERAKGNILERFSAQQFPDLHSELNLSSLELGDSALYFCASSVEPNTGELFFGEGSRLTVL.

This clonotype was observed a handful of times. This sequence joins TRBV4-1 and TRBJ2-7, with a weak D call TRBD1 (6 bases). The germline V gene encodes CDR1 MGHRA and CDR2 YSYEKL. This CDR3 is 15 amino acids long. V was pared by 1 base and J by 6 bases, with 16 bases between. CDR3 loop: CASSQVRQEKGEQYF. Here the CDR3 DNA reads TGCGCCAGCAGCCAAGTTCGACAGGAGAAAGGCGAGCAGTACTTC.

The V gene is TRBV19, the J gene TRBJ2-1, with a tentative D call TRBD2 (5 bases). Germline CDR1 LNHDA, CDR2 SQIVND (reference sequence). This CDR3 contains 14 residues. V was cut by 6 bases and J by 8 bases, with 17 bases left in between. The CDR3 protein is CASRRTGLRYEQFF. The DNA for the CDR3 is TGTGCCAGTAGAAGGACTGGTCTTCGGTATGAGCAGTTCTTC.

This chain links TRBV6-5 with TRBJ2-1, with 11 nucleotides matching TRBD2. CDR3 length: 15 residues. V was clipped by 0 bases and J by 8 bases; unmatched bases: 3. The germline gives CDR1 MNHEY, CDR2 SVGAGI. The DNA for the CDR3 is TGTGCCAGCAGTTACTCCGGGACTAGCGGCTATGAGCAGTTCTTC. Encoded protein: CASSYSGTSGYEQFF.

CDR3 sequence: CASGGGPRVSGELFF. The CDR3 DNA reads TGCGCCAGCGGAGGAGGGCCAAGGGTGTCCGGGGAGCTGTTTTTT. This chain links TRBV5-1 with TRBJ2-2; D possibly corresponds to TRBD2 (6 bases). Germline-derived CDR1 and CDR2 are SGHRS and YFSETQ. The CDR3 is 15 residues long. The V and J ends lost 7 bases and 6 bases respectively, with 19 bases between them.

There are a few counts of this clonotype. The chain combines TRBV10-3 with TRBJ2-5, with D unresolved. The CDR3 extends over 13 amino acids. Per the germline V gene, CDR1 is ENHRY and CDR2 is SYGVKD. Trimming shortened V by 8 bases and J by 5 bases, and 15 bases separated the two germline ends. CDR3 bases: TGTGCCATCGGGAAAAGGGCCAGGGAGACCCAGTACTTC. Protein product: CAIGKRARETQYF.

The chain links TRBV7-9 to TRBJ1-6; a possible D gene is TRBD1 (5 bases). Germline V gives CDR1 SEHNR, CDR2 FQNEAQ (reference sequence). V lost 5 bases and J lost 8, with 16 bases in between. CDR3 length: 15 residues. In DNA form, the CDR3 reads TGTGCCAGCAGCCCATTTCGGGGGGGGTATTCACCCCTCCACTTT. Translating gives CASSPFRGGYSPLHF.

The chain joins TRBV20-1 to TRBJ2-1; 9 bases are shared with TRBD2. Germline trimming cut 2 bases from V and 6 bases from J; bases unmatched to any gene: 8. This CDR3 is built from 15 residues. Per the germline V gene, CDR1 is DFQATT and CDR2 is SNEGSKA (reference sequence). The CDR3 region is CSARTELAGFNEQFF. For the CDR3, the DNA is TGCAGTGCTAGAACGGAGCTAGCGGGGTTCAATGAGCAGTTCTTC.

This clonotype showed up just a few times. This chain links TRBV5-1 with TRBJ2-5; 11 bases fit TRBD2. The J segment lost 5 bases and the V segment lost 3 bases, leaving 9 bases of the junction unmatched. The CDR3 consists of 16 residues. From germline, CDR1 is SGHRS and CDR2 YFSETQ. The CDR3 here is CASSSLTSGTWETQYF. The CDR3 DNA is TGCGCCAGCAGCTCCCTGACTAGCGGGACTTGGGAGACCCAGTACTTC.

This chain joins TRBV5-6 and TRBJ2-4; D possibly corresponds to TRBD2 (5 bases). The CDR3 runs 13 residues. Germline assignment: CDR1 SGHDT and CDR2 YYEEEE. Trimming stripped 2 bases from V and 4 bases from J, with 7 bases between. As DNA, the CDR3 is TGTGCCAGCAGCTTCCGGGGAAAAAACATTCAGTACTTC. Translated, it gives CASSFRGKNIQYF.

This clonotype was detected only a few times. The chain links TRBV5-1 to TRBJ2-5; D not certain. CDR1 SGHRS and CDR2 YFSETQ come from the germline V gene. The CDR3 is 12 residues long. Between the trimmed V and J ends, which lost 4 bases and 0 bases, there was a span of 4 bases. In DNA form, the CDR3 reads TGCGCCAGCAGCATAAACCAAGAGACCCAGTACTTC. Amino acid sequence: CASSINQETQYF.

The rearrangement joins TRBV5-1 to TRBJ1-5; TRBD1 matches 7 bases. There are 16 residues in the CDR3. Germline loops: CDR1 SGHRS, CDR2 YFSETQ. J was trimmed by 9 bases and V by 0 bases; bases with no gene match: 12. The CDR3 loop reads CASSLVGGDSPSPQHF. The CDR3 DNA reads as TGCGCCAGCAGCTTGGTAGGGGGGGACAGTCCGTCGCCCCAGCATTTT.

The chain carries TRBV5-1 and TRBJ2-2; D gene ambiguous. Germline lookup yields CDR1 SGHRS and CDR2 YFSETQ. The CDR3 is 13 residues long. Trimming cost V 4 bases and J 3 bases, with 7 bases left between them. CDR3 nucleotides: TGCGCCAGCAGCCTAAGTCACACCGGGGAGCTGTTTTTT. It is translated as CASSLSHTGELFF.

This clonotype was counted only a few times. V gene TRBV5-1 combines with J gene TRBJ2-2, with D hard to call. The germline V gene encodes CDR1 SGHRS and CDR2 YFSETQ. The CDR3 has 15 residues. Trimming removed 4 bases at V and 0 bases at J, with 10 bases between. CDR3 nucleotides: TGCGCCAGCAGCCACAGCACTACGAACACCGGGGAGCTGTTTTTT. Its translation is CASSHSTTNTGELFF.

This chain links TRBV10-3 with TRBJ2-1; tentatively, D is TRBD2 (6 bases). Per the germline V gene, CDR1 is ENHRY and CDR2 is SYGVKD. Trimming removed 4 bases from V and 0 bases from J, with 10 bases in between. This CDR3 contains 15 residues. The CDR3 reads CAISAIGGSYNEQFF. CDR3 nucleotides: TGTGCCATCAGTGCCATCGGGGGCTCCTACAATGAGCAGTTCTTC.

In its sample, this clonotype was seen a few times. The genes are TRBV6-2 or TRBV6-3 and TRBJ2-5, with a possible D match to TRBD1 (6 bases). Germline CDR1 is MNHEY and CDR2 is SVGEGT. V lost 2 bases and J 2 bases, leaving 9 bases between the germline ends. The CDR3 has 14 amino acids. The CDR3 DNA sequence: TGTGCCAGCAGTTACATGGACAGACAAGAGACCCAGTACTTC. Encoded protein: CASSYMDRQETQYF.

In DNA form, the CDR3 reads TGTGCCAGCAGCCACAAGACCCGGGGCTCTAACTATGGCTACACCTTC. It encodes CASSHKTRGSNYGYTF. The chain carries TRBV3-1 and TRBJ1-2; possible D gene TRBD1, 5 bases. Between the trimmed V and J ends, which lost 3 bases and 0 bases, there was a span of 14 bases. The CDR3 spans 16 residues. The germline gives CDR1 LGHDT, CDR2 YNNKEL (reference sequence).

The J gene is TRBJ2-7, the V gene TRBV6-5, with TRBD2 matching 12 bases. The junction had 10 bases not matched to a gene; V was cut back by 4 bases and J by 3 bases. This CDR3 region has 17 residues. Germline CDR1 reads MNHEY; CDR2 reads SVGAGI. This CDR3 is CASSLYLAGGPHYEQYF. Here the CDR3 DNA reads TGTGCCAGCAGTTTGTATCTAGCGGGAGGGCCGCACTACGAGCAGTACTTC.

This clonotype was picked up a small number of times. The rearrangement joins TRBV5-6 to TRBJ2-1, with 7 bases identical to TRBD2. Per the germline V gene, CDR1 is SGHDT and CDR2 is YYEEEE. The CDR3 is made up of 15 amino acids. The trim removed 0 bases at V and 4 bases at J, leaving 4 bases unmatched. CDR3 amino acids: CASSLGGRLYNEQFF. CDR3 sequence (DNA): TGTGCCAGCAGCTTGGGCGGGAGACTTTACAATGAGCAGTTCTTC.

The chain carries TRBV20-1 and TRBJ2-7; the D gene is possibly TRBD1 (5 bases). Germline V gene lookup returns CDR1 DFQATT and CDR2 SNEGSKA (reference sequence). V gave up 6 bases and J gave up 4 bases, with 16 bases separating them. The CDR3 spans 13 residues. The CDR3 sequence is CSAPRVQVYEQYF. In DNA form, the CDR3 reads TGCAGTGCCCCCAGGGTACAGGTTTACGAGCAGTACTTC.

The genes are TRBV24-1 and TRBJ2-1, with 7 positions matching TRBD2. J gave up 7 bases and V 1 base, and 15 bases lay outside the gene matches. Per germline, CDR1 KGHDR and CDR2 SFDVKD. The CDR3 contains 18 residues. The DNA for the CDR3 is TGTGCCACCAGTGATTTATTAGGGCGGGAGAGTACATCAAATGAGCAGTTCTTC. This encodes CATSDLLGRESTSNEQFF.

The chain couples TRBV5-1 to TRBJ2-1, with unresolved D. Trimming cost V 0 bases and J 9 bases, with 7 bases left between them. There are 12 residues in the CDR3. The germline V gene has CDR1 SGHRS and CDR2 YFSETQ. CDR3 bases: TGCGCCAGCAGCTTGGGAGCGATTGAGCAGTTCTTC. It is translated as CASSLGAIEQFF.

The chain has TRBV12-3 or TRBV12-4 and TRBJ2-7; no clear D. This CDR3 is 16 amino acids long. Trimming took off 6 bases at V and 1 base at J, with 19 bases between the two ends. CDR3: CASSSHVQESSYEQYF. In nucleotides, the CDR3 is TGTGCCAGCAGCTCCCACGTTCAGGAGTCATCCTACGAGCAGTACTTC.